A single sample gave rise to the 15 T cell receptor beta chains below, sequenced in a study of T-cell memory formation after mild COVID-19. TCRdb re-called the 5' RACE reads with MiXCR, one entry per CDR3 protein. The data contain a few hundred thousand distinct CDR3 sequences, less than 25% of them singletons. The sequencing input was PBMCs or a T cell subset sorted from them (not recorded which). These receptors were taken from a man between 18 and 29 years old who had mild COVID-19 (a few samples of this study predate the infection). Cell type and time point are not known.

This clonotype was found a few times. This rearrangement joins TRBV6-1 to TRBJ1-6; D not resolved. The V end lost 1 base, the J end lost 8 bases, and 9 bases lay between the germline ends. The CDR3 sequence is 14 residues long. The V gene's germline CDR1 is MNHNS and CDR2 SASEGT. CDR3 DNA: TGTGCCAGCAGTGAAGTCGCTGGGTATTCACCCCTCCACTTT. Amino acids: CASSEVAGYSPLHF.

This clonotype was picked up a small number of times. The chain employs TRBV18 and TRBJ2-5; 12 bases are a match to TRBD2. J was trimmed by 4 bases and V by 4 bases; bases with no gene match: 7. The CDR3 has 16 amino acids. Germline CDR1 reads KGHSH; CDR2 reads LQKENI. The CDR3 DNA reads TGTGCCAGCTCACTTCGGACTAGCGGGGAGGGAGAGACCCAGTACTTC. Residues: CASSLRTSGEGETQYF. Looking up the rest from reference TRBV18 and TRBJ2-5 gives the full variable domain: NAGVMQNPRHLVRRRGQEARLRCSPMKGHSHVYWYRQLPEEGLKFMVYLQKENIIDESGMPKERFSAEFPKEGPSILRIQQVVRGDSAAYFCASSLRTSGEGETQYFGPGTRLLVL.

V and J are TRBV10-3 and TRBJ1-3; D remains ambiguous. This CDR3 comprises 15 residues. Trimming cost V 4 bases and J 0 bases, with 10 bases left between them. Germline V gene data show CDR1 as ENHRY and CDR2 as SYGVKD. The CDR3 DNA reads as TGTGCCATCAGTGGGGAGACCTACTCTGGAAACACCATATATTTT. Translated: CAISGETYSGNTIYF.

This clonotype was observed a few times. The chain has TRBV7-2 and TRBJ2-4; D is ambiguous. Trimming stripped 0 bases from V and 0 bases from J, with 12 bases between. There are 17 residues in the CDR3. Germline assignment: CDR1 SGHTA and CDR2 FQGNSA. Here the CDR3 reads CASSLAGRPLAKNIQYF. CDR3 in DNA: TGTGCCAGCAGCTTAGCTGGCAGGCCACTAGCCAAAAACATTCAGTACTTC. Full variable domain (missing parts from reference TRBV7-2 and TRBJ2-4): GAGVSQSPSNKVTEKGKDVELRCDPISGHTALYWYRQSLGQGLEFLIYFQGNSAPDKSGLPSDRFSAERTGGSVSTLTIQRTQQEDSAVYLCASSLAGRPLAKNIQYFGAGTRLSVL.

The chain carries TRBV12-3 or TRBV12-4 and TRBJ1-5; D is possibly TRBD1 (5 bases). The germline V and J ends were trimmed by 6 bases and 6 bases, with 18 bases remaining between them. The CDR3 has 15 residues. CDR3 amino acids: CASSPVGGISQPQHF. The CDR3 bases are TGTGCCAGCAGCCCGGTGGGGGGAATTAGTCAGCCCCAGCATTTT.

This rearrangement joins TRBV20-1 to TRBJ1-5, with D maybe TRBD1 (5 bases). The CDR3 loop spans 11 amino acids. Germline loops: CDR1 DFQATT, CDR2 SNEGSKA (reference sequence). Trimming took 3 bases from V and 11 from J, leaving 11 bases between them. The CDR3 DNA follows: TGCAGTGCTAGTTTACGGGGGGCCCAGCATTTT. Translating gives CSASLRGAQHF.

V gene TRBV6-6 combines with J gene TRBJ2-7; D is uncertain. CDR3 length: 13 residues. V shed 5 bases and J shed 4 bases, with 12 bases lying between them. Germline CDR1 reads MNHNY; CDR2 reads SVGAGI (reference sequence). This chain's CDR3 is CASSPTLTYEQYV. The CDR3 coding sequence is TGTGCCAGCAGTCCGACCCTTACATACGAGCAGTACGTC.

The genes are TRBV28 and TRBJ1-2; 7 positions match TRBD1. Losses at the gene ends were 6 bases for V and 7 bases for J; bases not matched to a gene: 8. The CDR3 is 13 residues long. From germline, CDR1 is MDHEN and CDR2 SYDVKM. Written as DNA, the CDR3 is TGTGCCAGCAGCACAGGGGTTTTTAGTGGCTACACCTTC. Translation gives CASSTGVFSGYTF.

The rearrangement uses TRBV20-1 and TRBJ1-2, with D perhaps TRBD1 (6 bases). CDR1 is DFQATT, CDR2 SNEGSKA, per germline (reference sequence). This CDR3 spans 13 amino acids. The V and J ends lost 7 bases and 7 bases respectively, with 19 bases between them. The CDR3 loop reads CSGVSRGGRGYTF. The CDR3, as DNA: TGCAGTGGAGTTTCCAGGGGCGGTCGTGGCTACACCTTC.

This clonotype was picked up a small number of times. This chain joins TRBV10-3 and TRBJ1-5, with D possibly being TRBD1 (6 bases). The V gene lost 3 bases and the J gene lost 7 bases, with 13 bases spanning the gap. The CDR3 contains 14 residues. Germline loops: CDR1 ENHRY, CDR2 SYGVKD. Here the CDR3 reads CAISEGGIGQPQHF. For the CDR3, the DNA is TGTGCCATCAGTGAAGGGGGGATTGGGCAGCCCCAGCATTTT.

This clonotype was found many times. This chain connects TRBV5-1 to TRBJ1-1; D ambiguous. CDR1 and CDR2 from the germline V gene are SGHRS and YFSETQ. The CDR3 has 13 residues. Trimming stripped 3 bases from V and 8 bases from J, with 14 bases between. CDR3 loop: CASSSLRRGEAFF. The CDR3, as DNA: TGCGCCAGCAGCTCACTTCGGCGAGGCGAAGCTTTCTTT.

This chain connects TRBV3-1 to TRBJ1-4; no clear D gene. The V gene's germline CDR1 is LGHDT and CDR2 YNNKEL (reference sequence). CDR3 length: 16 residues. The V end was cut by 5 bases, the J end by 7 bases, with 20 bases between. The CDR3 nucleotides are TGTGCCAGCAGCAAGGGAGGACCCCTTCTTGGTGAAAAACTGTTTTTT. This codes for CASSKGGPLLGEKLFF. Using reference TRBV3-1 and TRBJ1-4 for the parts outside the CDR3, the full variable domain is DTAVSQTPKYLVTQMGNDKSIKCEQNLGHDTMYWYKQDSKKFLKIMFSYNNKELIINETVPNRFSPKSPDKAHLNLHINSLELGDSAVYFCASSKGGPLLGEKLFFGSGTQLSVL.

The DNA for the CDR3 is TGTGCCAGCAGCGGGACAGGGGGTTCACCCCTCCACTTT. Its translation: CASSGTGGSPLHF. This sequence joins TRBV9 and TRBJ1-6, with 10 nucleotides matching TRBD1. This CDR3 is built from 13 residues. V lost 3 bases and J lost 9; bases outside the gene matches: 0. Germline V gene data show CDR1 as SGDLS and CDR2 as YYNGEE.

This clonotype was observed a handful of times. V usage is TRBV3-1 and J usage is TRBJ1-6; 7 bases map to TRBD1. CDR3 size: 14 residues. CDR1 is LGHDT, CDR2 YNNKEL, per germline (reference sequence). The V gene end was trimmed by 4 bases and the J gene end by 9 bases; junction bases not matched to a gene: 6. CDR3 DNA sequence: TGTGCCAGCAGCCGCCAGGGGGTCCTTTCACCCCTCCACTTT. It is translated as CASSRQGVLSPLHF.

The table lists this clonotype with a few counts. The CDR3, as DNA: TGCGCCAGCAGCCCGCGGGGGAATCCAGGGCAACCCCAGTACTTC. Translation: CASSPRGNPGQPQYF. This sequence joins TRBV5-1 and TRBJ2-5; 7 nucleotides agree with TRBD2. The CDR3 covers 15 residues. Germline V gene data show CDR1 as SGHRS and CDR2 as YFSETQ. J gave up 9 bases and V 4 bases, and 15 bases lay outside the gene matches. The full variable domain, with the rest looked up from reference TRBV5-1 and TRBJ2-5, is KAGVTQTPRYLIKTRGQQVTLSCSPISGHRSVSWYQQTPGQGLQFLFEYFSETQRNKGNFPGRFSGRQFSNSRSEMNVSTLELGDSALYLCASSPRGNPGQPQYFGPGTRLLVL.